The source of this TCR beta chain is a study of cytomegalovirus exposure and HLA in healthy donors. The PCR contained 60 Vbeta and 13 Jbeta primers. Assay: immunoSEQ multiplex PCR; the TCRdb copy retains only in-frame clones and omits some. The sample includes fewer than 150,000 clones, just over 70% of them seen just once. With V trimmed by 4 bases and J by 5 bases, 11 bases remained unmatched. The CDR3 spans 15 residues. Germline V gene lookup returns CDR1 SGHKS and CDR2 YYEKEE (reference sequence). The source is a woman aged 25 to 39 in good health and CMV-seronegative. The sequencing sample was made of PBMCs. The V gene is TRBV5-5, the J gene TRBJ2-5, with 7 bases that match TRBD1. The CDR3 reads CASSPSKGASETQYF. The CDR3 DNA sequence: TGTGCCAGCAGCCCCAGTAAGGGGGCTTCTGAGACCCAGTACTTC. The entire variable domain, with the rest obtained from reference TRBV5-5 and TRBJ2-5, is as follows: DAGVTQSPTHLIKTRGQQVTLRCSPISGHKSVSWYQQVLGQGPQFIFQYYEKEERGRGNFPDRFSARQFPNYSSELNVNALLLGDSALYLCASSPSKGASETQYFGPGTRLLVL.